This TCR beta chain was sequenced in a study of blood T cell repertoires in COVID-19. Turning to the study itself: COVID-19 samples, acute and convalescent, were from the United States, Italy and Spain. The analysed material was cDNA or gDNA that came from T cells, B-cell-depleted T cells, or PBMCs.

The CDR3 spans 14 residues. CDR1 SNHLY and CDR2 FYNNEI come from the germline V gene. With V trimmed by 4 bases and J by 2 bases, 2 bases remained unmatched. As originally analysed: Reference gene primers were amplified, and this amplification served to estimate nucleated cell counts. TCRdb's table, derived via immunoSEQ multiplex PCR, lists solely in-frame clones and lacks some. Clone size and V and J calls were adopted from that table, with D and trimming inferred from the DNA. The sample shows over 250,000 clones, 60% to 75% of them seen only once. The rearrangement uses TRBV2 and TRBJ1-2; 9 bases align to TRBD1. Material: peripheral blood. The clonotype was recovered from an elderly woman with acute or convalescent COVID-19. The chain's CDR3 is CASSVGQGNYGYTF. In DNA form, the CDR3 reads TGTGCCAGCAGTGTTGGACAGGGGAACTATGGCTACACCTTC.